One sample yielded the 23 T cell receptor beta chains listed below, sequenced in a study of human T cells and chemical hapten exposure. Using its own MiXCR run on the RACE reads, TCRdb lists one record per CDR3 protein. This table has 80,000 to 95,000 distinct CDR3 sequences, approximately 9.9% appearing once. Time point: pre-sensitization, week 0. Indicated treatment: therapeutic diphenylcyclopropenone sensitization with weekly scalp DPC. The sample was whole blood, taken in connection with sensitization to the hapten diphenylcyclopropenone (DPC). These receptors were collected from a woman aged 40 to 55 with alopecia areata. Some clones in this sample may be carry-over from other donors' samples.

This clonotype was recorded at least ten times. V usage is TRBV29-1 and J usage is TRBJ1-3, with D uncertain. This CDR3 is 12 amino acids long. Germline assignment: CDR1 SQVTM and CDR2 ANQGSEA. The ends were cut back, 4 bases at V and 0 bases at J, with 4 bases in the middle. CDR3 sequence: CSVAISGNTIYF. In DNA, the CDR3 is TGCAGCGTTGCAATCTCTGGAAACACCATATATTTT.

This clonotype was detected a few times. This rearrangement joins TRBV5-5 to TRBJ1-6; TRBD1 aligns across 8 bases. Trimming cost V 3 bases and J 7 bases; bases outside gene matches: 12. The CDR3 is made up of 17 amino acids. Germline-derived CDR1 and CDR2 are SGHKS and YYEKEE (reference sequence). This CDR3 reads CASSSHTYRGSNSPLHF. The CDR3 nucleotides are TGTGCCAGCAGCTCCCACACCTACAGGGGGAGCAATTCACCCCTCCACTTT.

In this sample, this clonotype turned up many times. Here the CDR3 DNA reads TGTGCCAGCAGCGTGGACGGGAACTATGGCTACACCTTC. Protein: CASSVDGNYGYTF. The gene calls are TRBV5-6 and TRBJ1-2; D is ambiguous. The CDR3 is 13 amino acids. Germline V gene sequence: CDR1 SGHDT, CDR2 YYEEEE. V lost 4 bases and J 2 bases, leaving 9 bases between the germline ends.

This clonotype was recorded many times. The chain has TRBV6-6 and TRBJ1-1; D uncertain. CDR1 and CDR2 from the germline V gene are MNHNY and SVGAGI (reference sequence). The CDR3 loop spans 13 amino acids. Trimming pared 7 bases from V and 3 bases from J, leaving 12 bases between. The CDR3 DNA reads TGTGCCAGCAAGGTAGGAGCGGACACTGAAGCTTTCTTT. This translates into CASKVGADTEAFF.

This clonotype has ten or more counts. The V and J genes are TRBV4-1 and TRBJ2-1; TRBD2 might be the D (5 bases). CDR1 MGHRA and CDR2 YSYEKL come from the germline V gene. The length of the CDR3 is 15 residues. V shed 5 bases and J shed 5 bases, with 16 bases lying between them. The CDR3 coding sequence is TGCGCCAGCAGCTCTAGGGTCGGGATGAACAATGAGCAGTTCTTC. The encoded protein is CASSSRVGMNNEQFF.

This clonotype was seen many times. The genes are TRBV20-1 and TRBJ2-3; maybe TRBD2 (6 bases). The CDR3 consists of 13 residues. CDR1 and CDR2 (germline): DFQATT, SNEGSKA (reference sequence). Deletions cut 8 bases from V and 8 bases from J, with 20 bases between. CDR3 sequence (DNA): TGCAGTACGTTAGCGGTCACCCCTTTTACGCAGTATTTT. Protein: CSTLAVTPFTQYF.

This clonotype has a handful of counts. Here the CDR3 reads CASSFQGYRYEQYF. As DNA, the CDR3 is TGTGCCAGCAGTTTCCAGGGTTATAGGTACGAGCAGTACTTC. The J gene is TRBJ2-7, the V gene TRBV27; a possible D gene is TRBD1 (5 bases). Trimming took off 3 bases at V and 4 bases at J, with 13 bases between the two ends. The CDR3 extends over 14 amino acids. Germline V gene lookup returns CDR1 MNHEY and CDR2 SMNVEV (reference sequence).

The chain's CDR3 is CASSSVTVNQPQHF. CDR3 nucleotide sequence: TGTGCCAGCAGTTCCGTTACCGTCAATCAGCCCCAGCATTTT. The V call is TRBV6-2 or TRBV6-3, the J call TRBJ1-5; no clear D. Germline V CDR1 and CDR2: MNHEY, SVGEGT. The CDR3 is made up of 14 amino acids. V lost 4 bases and J 3 bases, leaving 10 bases between the germline ends.

This clonotype was seen more than once but under ten times. The genes are TRBV7-9 and TRBJ2-7; 7 positions agree with TRBD1. The V gene's germline CDR1 is SEHNR and CDR2 FQNEAQ (reference sequence). After removal of 4 bases from V and 2 bases from J, the junction contained 14 bases not matched to a gene. The CDR3 extends over 17 amino acids. The DNA of the CDR3 is TGTGCCAGCAGCTCGTCAACAGGGGAAAGGGGCCCCTACGAGCAGTACTTC. Translation gives CASSSSTGERGPYEQYF.

This clonotype has a count of ten or more. A junction boundary mismatches the germline segment, possibly from a read error. This sequence joins TRBV4-3 and TRBJ2-3; unclear D gene. Germline assignment: CDR1 LGHNA and CDR2 YSLEER. The CDR3 has 15 residues. The DNA of the CDR3 is TGCGCCAGCAGCCAAGACTACGGCACCACAGATACGCGGTATTTT. This encodes CASSQDYGTTDTRYF.

The table lists this clonotype with a few counts. V is TRBV6-2 or TRBV6-3 and J is TRBJ1-1; 7 nucleotides match TRBD1. V was clipped by 2 bases and J by 11 bases; unmatched bases: 11. CDR3 length equals 14 residues. Germline loops: CDR1 MNHEY, CDR2 SVGEGT. CDR3 sequence reads: CASSYDAGGGEAFF. CDR3 sequence (DNA): TGTGCCAGCAGTTACGATGCAGGGGGTGGTGAGGCTTTCTTT.

This clonotype turned up a few times. The CDR3 nucleotides are TGTGCCAGCAGTCCCGGGACAGGATTTACTAACACAGATACGCAGTATTTT. Translation gives CASSPGTGFTNTDTQYF. The chain couples TRBV6-4 to TRBJ2-3; 8 bases fit TRBD1. Germline lookup yields CDR1 MRHNA and CDR2 SNTAGT. The J segment lost 2 bases and the V segment lost 5 bases, leaving 12 bases of the junction unmatched. The CDR3 totals 17 residues.

This clonotype was found many times. The J gene is TRBJ1-5, the V gene TRBV4-1; weak D call: TRBD1 (5 bases). The CDR3 loop spans 16 amino acids. The V end was cut by 0 bases, the J end by 0 bases, with 9 bases between. Germline values: CDR1 MGHRA, CDR2 YSYEKL. The CDR3 DNA sequence: TGCGCCAGCAGCCAAGATAAAGGACATAGCAATCAGCCCCAGCATTTT. This codes for CASSQDKGHSNQPQHF.

This clonotype was detected only a few times. The V gene is TRBV4-3, the J gene TRBJ2-1, with 10 positions matching TRBD2. Germline CDR1 reads LGHNA; CDR2 reads YSLEER. Germline trimming cut 4 bases from V and 8 bases from J; bases unmatched to any gene: 11. This CDR3 has 16 amino acids. Written as DNA, the CDR3 is TGCGCCAGCAGCCCTCGTCGACTAGCGGGCCTCGATGAGCAGTTCTTC. Protein: CASSPRRLAGLDEQFF.

At least ten counts were recorded for this clonotype. The chain links TRBV10-3 to TRBJ2-7; D possibly uses TRBD1 or TRBD2 (5 bases each). Between the trimmed V and J ends, which lost 10 bases and 4 bases, there was a span of 26 bases. Germline values: CDR1 ENHRY, CDR2 SYGVKD. The CDR3 consists of 16 residues. CDR3 residues: CATWDGTGSRPYEQYF. The DNA for the CDR3 is TGTGCCACCTGGGACGGTACGGGCAGCCGGCCATACGAGCAGTACTTC.

This clonotype was detected many times. The genes are TRBV19 and TRBJ2-2, with 8 bases lining up with TRBD2. Germline V gene sequence: CDR1 LNHDA, CDR2 SQIVND (reference sequence). J gave up 0 bases and V 7 bases, and 4 bases lay outside the gene matches. The CDR3 is made up of 15 amino acids. The CDR3 loop is CASNPGLANTGELFF. CDR3 sequence (DNA): TGTGCCAGTAATCCGGGACTAGCGAACACCGGGGAGCTGTTTTTT.

This clonotype was counted only a few times. This rearrangement joins TRBV4-3 to TRBJ1-2; 9 bases are shared with TRBD1. Germline V lookup: CDR1 LGHNA, CDR2 YSLEER. With 0 bases clipped from V and 7 bases from J, the junction kept 6 bases outside the gene matches. This CDR3 has 15 amino acids. In DNA, the CDR3 is TGCGCCAGCAGCCAAGATGTACAGGGGGCTAGTGGCTACACCTTC. It specifies CASSQDVQGASGYTF.

The DNA for the CDR3 is TGTGCCAGCAGCCAAGACGGGACGGGGCAAGAGACCCAGTACTTC. Translation gives CASSQDGTGQETQYF. J is TRBJ2-5 and V is TRBV3-1; possibly TRBD1 or TRBD2 for D (5 bases each). Trimming took 0 bases from V and 2 from J, leaving 10 bases between them. This CDR3 is built from 15 residues. Germline values: CDR1 LGHDT, CDR2 YNNKEL (reference sequence).

There are a few counts of this clonotype. This rearrangement joins TRBV18 to TRBJ1-5, with unresolved D. This CDR3 is built from 14 residues. V lost 3 bases, J lost 3 bases, and 9 bases lay in between. Looked up from germline, CDR1 is KGHSH and CDR2 is LQKENI. The CDR3 spells CASSPPHINQPQHF. The CDR3 DNA follows: TGTGCCAGCTCACCGCCCCATATCAATCAGCCCCAGCATTTT.

This clonotype was seen many times. The V and J genes are TRBV5-1 and TRBJ1-1, with D unresolved. The germline V gene has CDR1 SGHRS and CDR2 YFSETQ. The CDR3 contains 14 residues. The V end was cut by 1 base, the J end by 2 bases, with 9 bases between. The CDR3 DNA reads as TGCGCCAGCAGCTTGAACACAGCCAACACTGAAGCTTTCTTT. Translation gives CASSLNTANTEAFF.

This clonotype has ten or more counts. The CDR3 is CAVGTGQETQYF. The CDR3, as DNA: TGTGCCGTCGGGACAGGACAAGAGACCCAGTACTTC. The V gene is TRBV10-3, the J gene TRBJ2-5; TRBD1 aligns across 8 bases. This CDR3 region has 12 residues. CDR1 ENHRY and CDR2 SYGVKD come from the germline V gene. V lost 11 bases and J lost 2; bases outside the gene matches: 4.

This clonotype has just a few counts. The chain carries TRBV28 and TRBJ1-1; D is ambiguous. V lost 7 bases and J lost 4, with 13 bases in between. CDR1 MDHEN and CDR2 SYDVKM come from the germline V gene. The CDR3 covers 13 residues. CDR3 in DNA: TGTGCCAGCACCCCCAGAGGCCTCACTGAAGCTTTCTTT. Protein product: CASTPRGLTEAFF. The complete variable domain, with remaining parts taken from reference TRBV28 and TRBJ1-1, reads DVKVTQSSRYLVKRTGEKVFLECVQDMDHENMFWYRQDPGLGLRLIYFSYDVKMKEKGDIPEGYSVSREKKERFSLILESASTNQTSMYLCASTPRGLTEAFFGQGTRLTVV.

This clonotype was seen repeatedly, ten times or more. The chain links TRBV6-6 to TRBJ1-2; D is unclear. Germline CDR1 MNHNY, CDR2 SVGAGI (reference sequence). The length of the CDR3 is 16 residues. V shed 6 bases and J shed 0 bases, with 17 bases lying between them. The CDR3 DNA follows: TGTGCCAGCAGCTCCCGAAACCCAGAGACTAACTATGGCTACACCTTC. As protein: CASSSRNPETNYGYTF.